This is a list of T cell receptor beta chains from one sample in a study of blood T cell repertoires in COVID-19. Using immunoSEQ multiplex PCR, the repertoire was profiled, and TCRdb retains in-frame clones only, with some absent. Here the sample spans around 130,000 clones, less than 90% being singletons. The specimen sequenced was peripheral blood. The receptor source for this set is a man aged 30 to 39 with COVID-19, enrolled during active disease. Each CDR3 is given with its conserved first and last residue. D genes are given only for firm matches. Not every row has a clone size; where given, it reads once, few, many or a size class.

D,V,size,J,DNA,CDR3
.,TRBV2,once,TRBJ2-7,TGTGCCAGCAGTGAACGAGTTTACGAGCAGTACTTC,CASSERVYEQYF
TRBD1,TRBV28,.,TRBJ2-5,TGTGCCAGCAGTTGGCAACAGGGGCGGACGCAAGAGACCCAGTACTTC,CASSWQQGRTQETQYF
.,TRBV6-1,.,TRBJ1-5,TGTGCCAGCAGTGAAGGGACAGCGAATCAGCCCCAGCATTTT,CASSEGTANQPQHF
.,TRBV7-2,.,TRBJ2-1,TGTGCCAGCACCCCCCGGTATGGCAATGAGCAGTTCTTC,CASTPRYGNEQFF
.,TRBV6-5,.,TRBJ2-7,TGTGCCAGCAGTCGAGGGCGGGACAGCACCTACGAGCAGTACTTC,CASSRGRDSTYEQYF
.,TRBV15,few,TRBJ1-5,TGTGCCACCAGCAGAGAGGGGGGGCCTCAGCCCCAGCATTTT,CATSREGGPQPQHF
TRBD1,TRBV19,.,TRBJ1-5,TGTGCCAGTAGTATAGATTGGGGACAGGGTGGGCAGCCCCAGCATTTT,CASSIDWGQGGQPQHF
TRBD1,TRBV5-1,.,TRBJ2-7,TGCGCCAGCAGCCCAGCAGGGACAGGCGCCTACGAGCAGTACTTC,CASSPAGTGAYEQYF
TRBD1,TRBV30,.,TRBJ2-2,TGTGCCTGGAGTACAGGGGCAGGTGGCACCGGGGAGCTGTTTTTT,CAWSTGAGGTGELFF
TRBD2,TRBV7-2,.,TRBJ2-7,TGTGCCAGCACCCTAGCGGGCGTCTCCTACGAGCAGTACTTC,CASTLAGVSYEQYF
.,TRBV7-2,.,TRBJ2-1,TGTGCCAGCAGCTTAGGGGCCGCCTTTGTGAATGAGCAGTTCTTC,CASSLGAAFVNEQFF
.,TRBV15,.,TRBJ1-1,TGTGCCACCAGCAGAGATGAGGGCCGTGAGGCTTTCTTT,CATSRDEGREAFF
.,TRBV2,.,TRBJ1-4,TGTGCCAGCAGCCGGAGGGCCGGGACTAATGAAAAACTGTTTTTT,CASSRRAGTNEKLFF
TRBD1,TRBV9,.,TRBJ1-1,TGTGCCAGCAGCGTAGAAGGACAGGGTTTCGCTTTCTTT,CASSVEGQGFAFF
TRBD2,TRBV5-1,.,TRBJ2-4,TGCGCCAGCAGCTTGGGACTAGCGGGAGTGGGAGCCAAAAACATTCAGTACTTC,CASSLGLAGVGAKNIQYF
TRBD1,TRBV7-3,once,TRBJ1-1,TGTGCCAGCAGCTTAAAGGGCAGGGGGCCGCCTGACACTGAAGCTTTCTTT,CASSLKGRGPPDTEAFF
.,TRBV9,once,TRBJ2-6,TGTGCCAGCAGCGTAAGTGGAGTAGACGTCCTGACTTTC,CASSVSGVDVLTF
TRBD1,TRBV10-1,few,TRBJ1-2,TGCGCCAGCAGTTCGGACAGGGGCTATGGCTACACCTTC,CASSSDRGYGYTF
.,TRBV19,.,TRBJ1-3,TGTGCCAGTACCCCCCGGCGGGCTGGAAACACCATATATTTT,CASTPRRAGNTIYF
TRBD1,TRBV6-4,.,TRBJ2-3,TGTGCCAGCAGTTTGACAGGGGGGGATACGCAGTATTTT,CASSLTGGDTQYF
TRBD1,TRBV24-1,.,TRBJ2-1,TGTGCCACCAGTGAGCGGGACAGGGCGGCAGGTGAGCAGTTCTTC,CATSERDRAAGEQFF
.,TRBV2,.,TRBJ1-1,TGTGCCAGCAGTGAATTACGACAGGAGGACACTGAAGCTTTCTTT,CASSELRQEDTEAFF
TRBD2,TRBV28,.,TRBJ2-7,TGTGCCAGCAGCGTCACTAGCGGGAACGAGCAGTACTTC,CASSVTSGNEQYF
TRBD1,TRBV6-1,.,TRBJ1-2,TGTGCCAGCAGTGATAGAAAACAGGGGCCCCGCTATGGCTACACCTTC,CASSDRKQGPRYGYTF
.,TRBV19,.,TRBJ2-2,TGTGCCAGTAGTATGAAACTAGGGGGTTTCACCGGGGAGCTGTTTTTT,CASSMKLGGFTGELFF
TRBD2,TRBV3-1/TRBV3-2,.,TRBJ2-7,TGTGCCAGCAGCCCCGGGGAGGGCGGCGAGCAGTACTTC,CASSPGEGGEQYF
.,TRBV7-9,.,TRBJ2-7,TGTGCCAGCAGCTCAGGACACCTCTACGAGCAGTACTTC,CASSSGHLYEQYF
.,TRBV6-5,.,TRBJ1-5,TGTGCCAGCAGTTACGCACAGCACGGTCAGCCCCAGCATTTT,CASSYAQHGQPQHF
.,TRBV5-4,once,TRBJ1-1,TGTGCCAGCAGCCCCACTCCGGACAGAGCCGACACTGAAGCTTTCTTT,CASSPTPDRADTEAFF
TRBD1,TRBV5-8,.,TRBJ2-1,TGTGCCAGCAGCTGGTTGCCGGGACAGGGTGACAATGAGCAGTTCTTC,CASSWLPGQGDNEQFF
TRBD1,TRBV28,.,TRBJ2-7,TGTGCCAGCAGTTTCGGGACAGGGCCCTACGAGCAGTACTTC,CASSFGTGPYEQYF
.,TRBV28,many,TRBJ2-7,TGTGCCAGCAGTTTGTTTCCAGGCTCCTACGAGCAGTACTTC,CASSLFPGSYEQYF
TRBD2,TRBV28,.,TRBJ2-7,TGTGCCAGCAGCCTCCCCGGCGGGAGCGAGCAGTACTTC,CASSLPGGSEQYF
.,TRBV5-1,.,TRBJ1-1,TGCGCCAGCAGCTTTGAGGAGGGCACTGAAGCTTTCTTT,CASSFEEGTEAFF
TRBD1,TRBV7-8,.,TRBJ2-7,TGTGCCAGCAGCTTACGTAACAGGGGTTACGAGCAGTACTTC,CASSLRNRGYEQYF
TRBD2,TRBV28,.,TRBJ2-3,TGTGCCAGCAGCTTCACGAGACTAGCGGAGCGAGATACGCAGTATTTT,CASSFTRLAERDTQYF
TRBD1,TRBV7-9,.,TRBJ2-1,TGTGCCAGCAGCGGAAGGACAGGGGGCGAGAAGCAGTTCTTC,CASSGRTGGEKQFF
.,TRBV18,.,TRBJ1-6,TGTGCCAGCTCACCTAACATTAATTCACCCCTCCACTTT,CASSPNINSPLHF
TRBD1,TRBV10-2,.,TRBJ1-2,TGCGCCAGCAGATTGGGACAGGCTGAATCTGGCTACACCTTC,CASRLGQAESGYTF
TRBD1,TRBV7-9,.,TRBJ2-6,TGTGCCAGCAGCGTCACCAGGGGGCGCGTATCGTTAGGGGCCAACGTCCTGACTTTC,CASSVTRGRVSLGANVLTF
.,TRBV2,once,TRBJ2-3,TGTGCCAGCAGTGATAGGCGGGGCCAGGGAGATACGCAGTATTTT,CASSDRRGQGDTQYF
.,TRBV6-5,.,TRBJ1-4,TGTGCCAGCAGTTGGGGGCTCGATGAAAAACTGTTTTTT,CASSWGLDEKLFF
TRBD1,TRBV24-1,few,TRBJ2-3,TGTGCCACTCTTATGTGGGGACAGAGCACTTATACGCAGTATTTT,CATLMWGQSTYTQYF